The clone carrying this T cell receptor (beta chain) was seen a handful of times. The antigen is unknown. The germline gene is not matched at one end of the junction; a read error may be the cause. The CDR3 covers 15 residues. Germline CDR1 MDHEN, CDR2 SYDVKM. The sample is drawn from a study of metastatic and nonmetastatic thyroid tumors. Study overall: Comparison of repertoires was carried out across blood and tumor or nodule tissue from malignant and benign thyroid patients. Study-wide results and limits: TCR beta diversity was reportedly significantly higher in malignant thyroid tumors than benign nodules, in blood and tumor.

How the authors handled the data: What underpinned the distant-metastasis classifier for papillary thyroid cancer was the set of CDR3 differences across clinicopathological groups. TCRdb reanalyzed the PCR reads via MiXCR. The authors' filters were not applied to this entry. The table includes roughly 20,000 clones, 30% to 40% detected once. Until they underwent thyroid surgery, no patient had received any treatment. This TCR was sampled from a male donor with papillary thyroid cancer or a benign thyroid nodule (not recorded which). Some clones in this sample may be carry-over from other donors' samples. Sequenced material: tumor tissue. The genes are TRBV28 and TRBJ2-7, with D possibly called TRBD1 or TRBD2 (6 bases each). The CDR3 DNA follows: TGTGCCATCAGTTTTTACTCGGGGGCAGTCTACGATCAGTACTTC. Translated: CAISFYSGAVYDQYF.